The sequence of this T cell receptor (beta chain) was determined in a study of kidney transplant recipient with SARS-CoV-2 infection. In its sample, this clonotype was seen many times. TCRdb fed the reads into MiXCR, producing one record per CDR3 protein. This table holds roughly 250,000 distinct CDR3 sequences, 29% found once. The CDR3 is 16 residues long. The V gene's germline CDR1 is SGHRS and CDR2 YFSETQ. The V end lost 1 base, the J end lost 6 bases, and 17 bases lay between the germline ends. This specimen consisted of a blood sample, obtained at baseline and between days 110 and 120 from a kidney transplant recipient. This TCR came from a male patient in his 30s who had COVID-19 and was a kidney transplant recipient. Some T cells may be supplied by the graft donor. The chain joins TRBV5-1 to TRBJ2-1; D gene ambiguous. CDR3 region: CASSLFLSPYPNEQFF. The DNA for the CDR3 is TGCGCCAGCAGCTTGTTTCTGAGCCCCTACCCCAATGAGCAGTTCTTC.